The rows below give T cell receptor beta chains drawn from one sample of a study of molecular identifiers for immune sequencing clone quantification. A single record per CDR3 protein comes from TCRdb applying MiXCR to the PCR reads. The profile shows about half a million distinct CDR3 sequences, around 23% of them singletons. The specimen was naive CD8+ T cells from blood, with Jurkat cell RNA spiked in. The receptor set was obtained from a human donor in good health. Some libraries in this study had Jurkat cell RNA spiked in. The CDR3 runs from the conserved cysteine through the conserved F or W. A D gene is named only where the DNA matches it firmly. A clone size is listed for some rows: how often the clone was seen (once, few, many), or a class if it is expanded.

clone_size,j_call,d_call,v_call,cdr3_aa,cdr3_nt
-,TRBJ1-2,-,TRBV20-1,CSARDPIQGRYGYTF,TGCAGTGCTAGAGATCCGATCCAAGGTCGCTATGGCTACACCTTC
-,TRBJ2-7,-,TRBV3-1,CASSQERPYEQYF,TGTGCCAGCAGCCAAGAAAGGCCCTACGAGCAGTACTTC
many,TRBJ1-4,-,TRBV25-1,CASSEWTTNEKLFF,TGTGCCAGCAGCGAGTGGACAACTAATGAAAAACTGTTTTTT
few,TRBJ2-7,-,TRBV18,CASSPPGPTPDEQYF,TGTGCCAGCTCACCACCTGGGCCCACCCCCGACGAGCAGTACTTC
-,TRBJ1-1,-,TRBV4-1,CASSQGTGMRSAFF,TGCGCCAGCAGCCAAGGAACAGGGATGAGGAGTGCTTTCTTT
few,TRBJ2-7,-,TRBV6-1,CASSEAPGKSGYEQYF,TGTGCCAGCAGTGAAGCGCCGGGAAAGTCCGGCTACGAGCAGTACTTC
many,TRBJ2-5,TRBD2,TRBV5-1,CASSFLGLAGGETQYF,TGCGCCAGCAGCTTCTTGGGACTAGCGGGGGGAGAGACCCAGTACTTC
-,TRBJ1-5,-,TRBV7-9,CASRGGGAVGNQPQHF,TGTGCCAGCCGCGGGGGGGGCGCGGTGGGCAATCAGCCCCAGCATTTT
many,TRBJ1-5,-,TRBV6-6,CASSLSAGVGSNQPQHF,TGTGCCAGCAGCCTTTCGGCGGGGGTGGGTAGCAATCAGCCCCAGCATTTT
-,TRBJ2-7,-,TRBV7-9,CASSTTLQYEQYF,TGTGCCAGCAGCACCACACTCCAGTACGAGCAGTACTTC
-,TRBJ2-2,TRBD2,TRBV2,CASGEGSGVYTGELFF,TGTGCCAGCGGTGAGGGTAGCGGGGTTTACACCGGGGAGCTGTTTTTT
-,TRBJ2-2,-,TRBV5-1,CASSLLGLLGNTGELFF,TGCGCCAGCAGCTTATTGGGATTGCTAGGGAACACCGGGGAGCTGTTTTTT
many,TRBJ2-5,-,TRBV6-2/TRBV6-3,CASSTTWQAQETQYF,TGTGCCAGCAGCACCACGTGGCAGGCACAAGAGACCCAGTACTTC
-,TRBJ2-4,-,TRBV12-3/TRBV12-4,CTSSPSGEVKNIQYF,TGTACCAGCAGCCCTTCGGGGGAAGTCAAAAACATACAGTACTTC
many,TRBJ2-3,TRBD1,TRBV30,CAWSPGQGSTATDTQYF,TGTGCCTGGAGCCCCGGACAGGGATCCACCGCGACAGATACGCAGTATTTT
few,TRBJ2-2,-,TRBV3-1,CASSQGNLGELFF,TGTGCCAGCAGCCAAGGAAACCTCGGGGAGCTGTTTTTT
-,TRBJ2-5,TRBD2,TRBV20-1,CSARDRASGEETQYF,TGCAGTGCTAGAGATCGGGCTAGCGGGGAAGAGACCCAGTACTTC
-,TRBJ2-7,-,TRBV4-1,CASSHETMSSYEQYF,TGCGCCAGCAGCCACGAAACGATGAGCTCCTACGAGCAGTACTTC
-,TRBJ1-3,-,TRBV27,CASRGAGSGNTIYF,TGTGCCAGCAGGGGTGCAGGCTCTGGAAACACCATATATTTT
-,TRBJ1-1,-,TRBV7-2,CASSPMGSNPEAFF,TGTGCCAGCAGCCCGATGGGGTCGAACCCTGAAGCTTTCTTT
few,TRBJ2-7,-,TRBV4-3,CASSQDQNDYEQYF,TGCGCCAGCAGCCAAGATCAGAACGACTACGAGCAGTACTTC
-,TRBJ1-4,-,TRBV6-5,CASSYGGANEKLFF,TGTGCCAGCAGTTACGGGGGGGCTAATGAAAAACTGTTTTTT
-,TRBJ2-1,TRBD1,TRBV28,CASSLFPDGQGAEQFF,TGTGCCAGCAGTTTATTCCCCGACGGACAGGGGGCTGAGCAGTTCTTC
many,TRBJ1-1,-,TRBV6-5,CASSYGGNTEAFF,TGTGCCAGCAGTTACGGAGGGAACACTGAAGCTTTCTTT
few,TRBJ2-5,TRBD2,TRBV7-9,CASSLGRGYETQYF,TGTGCCAGCAGCTTAGGGCGGGGGTATGAGACCCAGTACTTC
few,TRBJ2-5,-,TRBV2,CASSAVTGSGETQYF,TGTGCCAGCAGTGCCGTCACAGGGTCGGGAGAGACCCAGTACTTC
many,TRBJ1-1,-,TRBV12-3/TRBV12-4,CASSYQPGGGEAFF,TGTGCCAGCAGCTATCAACCCGGGGGGGGCGAAGCTTTCTTT
-,TRBJ2-7,-,TRBV30,CAWSTSRSYEQYF,TGTGCCTGGAGTACTAGCAGGAGTTACGAGCAGTACTTC
many,TRBJ2-3,-,TRBV7-2,CASSLGVRGTSTDTQYF,TGTGCCAGCAGCTTAGGCGTGCGCGGAACTAGCACAGATACGCAGTATTTT
-,TRBJ2-1,-,TRBV5-6,CASSKAGSEQFF,TGTGCCAGCAGCAAGGCGGGGAGTGAGCAGTTCTTC
once,TRBJ1-1,TRBD1,TRBV13,CASSSNSGQENTEAFF,TGTGCCAGCAGCTCAAACTCGGGACAGGAGAACACTGAAGCTTTCTTT
-,TRBJ1-2,TRBD1,TRBV10-3,CAISGPDRVNYGYTF,TGTGCCATCAGTGGCCCAGACAGGGTCAACTATGGCTACACCTTC
few,TRBJ1-2,-,TRBV25-1,CASSQGFSYGYTF,TGTGCCAGCAGCCAGGGATTTTCCTATGGCTACACCTTC
many,TRBJ1-1,TRBD1,TRBV2,CASSTPGDSQTEAFF,TGTGCCAGCAGTACCCCAGGGGACAGTCAGACTGAAGCTTTCTTT
few,TRBJ2-2,TRBD2,TRBV27,CASSFPGLAGQTGELFF,TGTGCCAGCAGTTTCCCTGGACTAGCGGGGCAAACCGGGGAGCTGTTTTTT
few,TRBJ1-1,TRBD1,TRBV5-1,CASSIPGTGMEAFF,TGCGCCAGCAGCATTCCCGGGACAGGGATGGAAGCTTTCTTT
few,TRBJ2-7,TRBD1,TRBV30,CAWSGPGGTYEQYF,TGTGCCTGGAGCGGTCCAGGGGGAACCTACGAGCAGTACTTC
few,TRBJ1-1,-,TRBV25-1,CASSESHLRPEGPEAFF,TGTGCCAGCAGTGAATCTCACCTTAGGCCCGAGGGCCCTGAAGCTTTCTTT
-,TRBJ2-7,TRBD1,TRBV27,CASSFGQGVPYEQYF,TGTGCCAGCAGTTTTGGGCAGGGGGTCCCCTACGAGCAGTACTTC
-,TRBJ2-3,TRBD2,TRBV4-3,CASSQGGGATDTQYF,TGCGCCAGCAGTCAAGGCGGGGGGGCGACAGATACGCAGTATTTT
many,TRBJ2-3,-,TRBV12-3/TRBV12-4,CASSLTPRGSLGTDTQYF,TGTGCCAGCAGTCTTACACCGAGGGGGAGTCTAGGCACAGATACGCAGTATTTT
few,TRBJ2-5,-,TRBV6-5,CASTQSGGAGETQYF,TGTGCCAGCACCCAATCTGGGGGCGCGGGAGAGACCCAGTACTTC
many,TRBJ1-4,-,TRBV10-3,CAISEANNEKLFF,TGTGCCATCAGTGAGGCCAATAATGAAAAACTGTTTTTT
-,TRBJ1-1,TRBD1,TRBV19,CASSIQGAVNTEAFF,TGTGCCAGTAGTATCCAGGGGGCCGTGAACACTGAAGCTTTCTTT
-,TRBJ2-7,-,TRBV5-1,CASSPMGGAGSYEQYF,TGCGCCAGCAGCCCTATGGGGGGGGCCGGGTCCTACGAGCAGTACTTC
many,TRBJ2-3,TRBD2,TRBV20-1,CSAKTSGGTMNTQYF,TGCAGTGCTAAGACTAGCGGGGGGACCATGAATACGCAGTATTTT
few,TRBJ2-7,-,TRBV27,CASSAGIASEQYF,TGTGCCAGCAGCGCTGGGATAGCCTCCGAGCAGTACTTC
-,TRBJ1-1,TRBD1,TRBV7-6,CASSRDRGRKEDTEAFF,TGTGCCAGCAGCCGGGACAGGGGGCGTAAGGAGGACACTGAAGCTTTCTTT
few,TRBJ2-2,-,TRBV7-9,CASSLGGAGPLSGELFF,TGTGCCAGCAGCTTAGGTGGAGCAGGACCGTTATCCGGGGAGCTGTTTTTT
-,TRBJ2-7,TRBD2,TRBV7-6,CASSLGVAGTYEQYF,TGTGCCAGCAGCTTAGGGGTAGCGGGAACCTACGAGCAGTACTTC
-,TRBJ2-3,-,TRBV4-3,CASSQDRTGRSTDTQYF,TGCGCCAGCAGCCAAGATAGAACAGGGAGAAGCACAGATACGCAGTATTTT
few,TRBJ2-1,-,TRBV13,CASSSQLSSYNEQFF,TGTGCCAGCAGCTCGCAGTTAAGCTCCTACAATGAGCAGTTCTTC
few,TRBJ2-2,-,TRBV7-6,CASSLGENTGELFF,TGTGCCAGCAGCTTAGGGGAAAACACCGGGGAGCTGTTTTTT
many,TRBJ2-3,-,TRBV7-2,CASSLIAADTQYF,TGTGCCAGCAGCTTGATAGCCGCAGATACGCAGTATTTT
-,TRBJ2-7,TRBD2,TRBV4-3,CASSQIAGHEQYF,TGCGCCAGCAGCCAAATAGCGGGCCACGAGCAGTACTTC
-,TRBJ2-3,TRBD1,TRBV19,CASSSLDRGGTDTQYF,TGTGCCAGTAGTAGCCTGGACAGGGGGGGCACAGATACGCAGTATTTT
-,TRBJ2-7,-,TRBV4-1,CTSSQVIQGFPEQYF,TGCACCAGCAGCCAAGTAATTCAGGGTTTCCCCGAGCAGTACTTC